These T cell receptor beta chains were read from a single sample in a study of blood T cells in healthy people across ages. Each CDR3 protein is one row after TCRdb ran MiXCR on the 5' RACE reads. The sample has hundreds of thousands of distinct CDR3 sequences; 58% are singletons. Sequencing was done on a sample of blood. These receptors originate from a man aged 25 to 40 in good health. Both conserved end residues are trimmed from each CDR3.

j_call v_call cdr3_aa
TRBJ2-7 TRBV5-5 ASSLDTPALFEQY
TRBJ1-1 TRBV20-1 SALGGITEAF
TRBJ2-1 TRBV20-1 SATRGPGSYNEQF
. TRBV12-3/TRBV12-4 ASTRGGGAFNEQY
TRBJ1-5 TRBV15 ATSSRDPLGQPQH
TRBJ2-7 TRBV13 ASAPLTRDEQY
TRBJ2-5 TRBV2 ASSGLAGLQY
. TRBV5-1 ASSLGDGGEQY
TRBJ1-2 TRBV20-1 SASSGHGYT
TRBJ2-4 TRBV27 ASGPRQGIKNIQY
TRBJ2-2 TRBV3-1 ASSRSKRGGPGELF
TRBJ2-3 TRBV10-3 AISELAGGFYADTQY
TRBJ2-3 TRBV7-2 ASSPTLGLAADTQY
TRBJ2-7 TRBV20-1 SARVPGSYEQY
TRBJ1-2 TRBV10-3 ATTAGDYGYT
TRBJ1-2 TRBV25-1 ASSEQKRGYT
TRBJ2-7 TRBV20-1 SATTLSPTYEQY
TRBJ1-5 TRBV20-1 SARLGQRNQPQH